Listed below are T cell receptor beta chains from one sample, sequenced in a study of shared clonotypes between healthy human individuals. Produced via immunoSEQ multiplex PCR; TCRdb's table is partial and in-frame only. Of fewer than 1.4 million clones detected, around three quarters appear once; the ten largest clones hold 0.55% to 0.7%. The sample consisted of memory CD4+ T cells from PBMCs. All receptors derive from a man aged 18 to 30 in good health. Some clones in this sample may be carry-over from other donors' samples. Each CDR3 is given with its conserved first and last residue. Each record gives: CDR3 protein, CDR3 DNA, clone size, CDR3 length, J gene, V gene, D gene. The D gene is left open where the match is weak. Clone size is not always given. Where it is, it says once, few, many or a class for expanded clones.

CDR3aa: CAWSVAWGNTIYF
CDR3nt: TGTGCCTGGAGTGTTGCCTGGGGAAACACCATATATTTT
abundance: .
len: 13
j_gene: TRBJ1-3
v_gene: TRBV30
d_gene: .

CDR3aa: CASSGGGGGPPEQYF
CDR3nt: TGTGCCAGCAGTGGTGGAGGGGGGGGTCCCCCCGAGCAGTACTTC
abundance: .
len: 15
j_gene: TRBJ2-7
v_gene: TRBV28
d_gene: .

CDR3aa: CASSISASGRGELFF
CDR3nt: TGTGCCAGTAGTATCTCGGCTAGCGGGAGGGGGGAGCTGTTTTTT
abundance: .
len: 15
j_gene: TRBJ2-2
v_gene: TRBV19
d_gene: TRBD2

CDR3aa: CASSKAEPSNYGYTF
CDR3nt: TGTGCCAGTAGTAAGGCAGAGCCTTCCAACTATGGCTACACCTTC
abundance: .
len: 15
j_gene: TRBJ1-2
v_gene: TRBV19
d_gene: .

CDR3aa: CASSLTVGTGELFF
CDR3nt: TGCGCCAGCAGCTTGACGGTTGGCACCGGGGAGCTGTTTTTT
abundance: .
len: 14
j_gene: TRBJ2-2
v_gene: TRBV5-1
d_gene: .

CDR3aa: CASSVSGTSTDTQYF
CDR3nt: TGTGCCAGCAGCGTTAGCGGGACTAGCACAGATACGCAGTATTTT
abundance: few
len: 15
j_gene: TRBJ2-3
v_gene: TRBV9
d_gene: TRBD2

CDR3aa: CASSLDRGRGLSKNQPQHF
CDR3nt: TGTGCCAGCAGCTTAGATCGTGGCAGGGGGCTGAGTAAAAATCAGCCCCAGCATTTT
abundance: .
len: 19
j_gene: TRBJ1-5
v_gene: TRBV11-2
d_gene: TRBD1

CDR3aa: CATSTSGEGLAGGELTDTQYF
CDR3nt: TGTGCCACCAGCACAAGCGGAGAGGGACTAGCGGGAGGGGAGCTCACAGATACGCAGTATTTT
abundance: once
len: 21
j_gene: TRBJ2-3
v_gene: TRBV15
d_gene: TRBD2

CDR3aa: CASSFSQGSGTEAFF
CDR3nt: TGTGCCAGCAGCTTTTCACAGGGGTCGGGCACTGAAGCTTTCTTT
abundance: .
len: 15
j_gene: TRBJ1-1
v_gene: TRBV7-9
d_gene: TRBD1

CDR3aa: CASSQVFRGPRGYTF
CDR3nt: TGCGCCAGCAGCCAAGTCTTCAGGGGGCCCCGTGGCTACACCTTC
abundance: .
len: 15
j_gene: TRBJ1-2
v_gene: TRBV4-3
d_gene: TRBD1

CDR3aa: CASSWDTSSYNEQFF
CDR3nt: TGCGCCAGCAGCTGGGACACTAGCTCCTACAATGAGCAGTTCTTC
abundance: .
len: 15
j_gene: TRBJ2-1
v_gene: TRBV5-1
d_gene: .

CDR3aa: CASSLGQQNTEAFF
CDR3nt: TGTGCCAGCAGCTTGGGCCAGCAGAACACTGAAGCTTTCTTT
abundance: .
len: 14
j_gene: TRBJ1-1
v_gene: TRBV5-6
d_gene: .

CDR3aa: CSAFIVGETQYF
CDR3nt: TGCAGCGCATTCATTGTCGGAGAGACCCAGTACTTC
abundance: .
len: 12
j_gene: TRBJ2-5
v_gene: TRBV29-1
d_gene: .

CDR3aa: CASSQRLAGGSPYNEQFF
CDR3nt: TGTGCCAGCAGCCAACGACTAGCGGGAGGATCCCCTTACAATGAGCAGTTCTTC
abundance: .
len: 18
j_gene: TRBJ2-1
v_gene: TRBV21-1
d_gene: .

CDR3aa: CASSRKPFISGSSYNEQFF
CDR3nt: TGCGCCAGCAGCCGTAAACCTTTCATTAGCGGGAGCTCCTACAATGAGCAGTTCTTC
abundance: .
len: 19
j_gene: TRBJ2-1
v_gene: TRBV4-3
d_gene: TRBD2

CDR3aa: CASSQDARGGEQFF
CDR3nt: TGCGCCAGCAGCCAAGATGCGAGGGGCGGTGAGCAGTTCTTC
abundance: .
len: 14
j_gene: TRBJ2-1
v_gene: TRBV4-1
d_gene: .

CDR3aa: CASTPGGGVRENTEAFF
CDR3nt: TGTGCCAGCACCCCAGGGGGGGGAGTTCGGGAGAACACTGAAGCTTTCTTT
abundance: .
len: 17
j_gene: TRBJ1-1
v_gene: TRBV28
d_gene: TRBD1

CDR3aa: CASSLGLAGGSGANVLTF
CDR3nt: TGCGCCAGCAGCTTGGGACTAGCGGGAGGGAGCGGGGCCAACGTCCTGACTTTC
abundance: .
len: 18
j_gene: TRBJ2-6
v_gene: TRBV5-1
d_gene: TRBD2

CDR3aa: CASSSGQITGELFF
CDR3nt: TGCGCCAGCAGCTCGGGACAGATCACCGGGGAGCTGTTTTTT
abundance: .
len: 14
j_gene: TRBJ2-2
v_gene: TRBV5-1
d_gene: TRBD1

CDR3aa: CASSLWDRVRPGGYTF
CDR3nt: TGTGCCAGCAGCTTGTGGGACAGGGTGAGACCGGGGGGCTACACCTTC
abundance: .
len: 16
j_gene: TRBJ1-2
v_gene: TRBV5-4
d_gene: TRBD1

CDR3aa: CASSLTSGRNHEQFF
CDR3nt: TGTGCCAGCAGCCTGACTAGCGGGAGGAATCATGAGCAGTTCTTC
abundance: .
len: 15
j_gene: TRBJ2-1
v_gene: TRBV7-2
d_gene: TRBD2

CDR3aa: CASRGPSSPLNTEAFF
CDR3nt: TGTGCCAGCAGAGGACCAAGCTCGCCGTTAAACACTGAAGCTTTCTTT
abundance: .
len: 16
j_gene: TRBJ1-1
v_gene: TRBV28
d_gene: .

CDR3aa: CASSLALAGLIDTQYF
CDR3nt: TGCGCCAGCAGCTTGGCCCTAGCGGGATTGATAGATACGCAGTATTTT
abundance: .
len: 16
j_gene: TRBJ2-3
v_gene: TRBV5-1
d_gene: TRBD2

CDR3aa: CSVERQGAYEQYF
CDR3nt: TGCAGCGTTGAAAGACAGGGGGCTTACGAGCAGTACTTC
abundance: .
len: 13
j_gene: TRBJ2-7
v_gene: TRBV29-1
d_gene: TRBD1

CDR3aa: CSVEGSNEQYF
CDR3nt: TGCAGCGTTGAAGGGTCAAACGAGCAGTACTTC
abundance: .
len: 11
j_gene: TRBJ2-7
v_gene: TRBV29-1
d_gene: .

CDR3aa: CASSLEEGRTYEQYF
CDR3nt: TGTGCCAGCAGCTTAGAAGAGGGTCGGACCTACGAGCAGTACTTC
abundance: .
len: 15
j_gene: TRBJ2-7
v_gene: TRBV11-2
d_gene: .

CDR3aa: CSVARLAGGVQFF
CDR3nt: TGCAGCGTTGCCCGGCTAGCGGGAGGGGTGCAGTTCTTC
abundance: few
len: 13
j_gene: TRBJ2-1
v_gene: TRBV29-1
d_gene: TRBD2

CDR3aa: CASTTTGANTGELFF
CDR3nt: TGTGCCAGCACTACGACAGGAGCGAACACCGGGGAGCTGTTTTTT
abundance: .
len: 15
j_gene: TRBJ2-2
v_gene: TRBV6-5
d_gene: .

CDR3aa: CASSLAPTLGAGAKNIQYF
CDR3nt: TGTGCCAGCAGCTTAGCGCCCACCCTTGGTGCCGGGGCCAAAAACATTCAGTACTTC
abundance: .
len: 19
j_gene: TRBJ2-4
v_gene: TRBV7-8
d_gene: .

CDR3aa: CASSNRQGGHEQYF
CDR3nt: TGTGCCAGCAGTAATCGACAGGGGGGACACGAGCAGTACTTC
abundance: .
len: 14
j_gene: TRBJ2-7
v_gene: TRBV27
d_gene: TRBD1

CDR3aa: CASSKRTITYNEQFF
CDR3nt: TGTGCCAGCAGTAAAAGGACTATAACCTACAATGAGCAGTTCTTC
abundance: .
len: 15
j_gene: TRBJ2-1
v_gene: TRBV6-1
d_gene: .

CDR3aa: CASSVDPGQNTEAFF
CDR3nt: TGTGCCAGCAGCGTAGACCCAGGACAGAACACTGAAGCTTTCTTT
abundance: .
len: 15
j_gene: TRBJ1-1
v_gene: TRBV9
d_gene: .

CDR3aa: CASSLGDRGRYEQYF
CDR3nt: TGTGCCAGCAGCTTAGGAGACAGGGGCCGCTACGAGCAGTACTTC
abundance: .
len: 15
j_gene: TRBJ2-7
v_gene: TRBV7-2
d_gene: TRBD1

CDR3aa: CASSPGGGRNNEQFF
CDR3nt: TGTGCCAGTAGTCCAGGAGGCGGGAGAAACAATGAGCAGTTCTTC
abundance: many
len: 15
j_gene: TRBJ2-1
v_gene: TRBV19
d_gene: TRBD2

CDR3aa: CASSPRFSGNTIYF
CDR3nt: TGTGCCAGCAGCCCCCGCTTCAGTGGAAACACCATATATTTT
abundance: .
len: 14
j_gene: TRBJ1-3
v_gene: TRBV7-9
d_gene: .

CDR3aa: CSVDGPGGTDTQYF
CDR3nt: TGCAGCGTTGATGGTCCGGGAGGCACAGATACGCAGTATTTT
abundance: .
len: 14
j_gene: TRBJ2-3
v_gene: TRBV29-1
d_gene: .

CDR3aa: CASSFGTKGYTF
CDR3nt: TGTGCCAGCAGTTTCGGGACAAAGGGCTACACCTTC
abundance: .
len: 12
j_gene: TRBJ1-2
v_gene: TRBV28
d_gene: .

CDR3aa: CASSLQGGGEKLFF
CDR3nt: TGTGCCAGCAGCTTACAGGGCGGGGGGGAAAAACTGTTTTTT
abundance: few
len: 14
j_gene: TRBJ1-4
v_gene: TRBV2
d_gene: .

CDR3aa: CASSQPQGAPGANVLTF
CDR3nt: TGCGCCAGCAGTCAACCACAGGGGGCGCCTGGGGCCAACGTCCTGACTTTC
abundance: .
len: 17
j_gene: TRBJ2-6
v_gene: TRBV23-1
d_gene: TRBD1

CDR3aa: CASRLGTGNQPQHF
CDR3nt: TGCGCCAGCAGACTCGGGACAGGCAATCAGCCCCAGCATTTT
abundance: .
len: 14
j_gene: TRBJ1-5
v_gene: TRBV10-2
d_gene: TRBD1

CDR3aa: CASSQDSGTLPYGYTF
CDR3nt: TGCGCCAGCAGCCAAGATAGTGGGACCTTGCCCTATGGCTACACCTTC
abundance: .
len: 16
j_gene: TRBJ1-2
v_gene: TRBV4-1
d_gene: .

CDR3aa: CASSLAGGGTEAFF
CDR3nt: TGTGCCAGCAGCTTAGCGGGCGGGGGCACTGAAGCTTTCTTT
abundance: .
len: 14
j_gene: TRBJ1-1
v_gene: TRBV7-9
d_gene: .

CDR3aa: CASSVRESYEQYF
CDR3nt: TGCGCCAGCAGTGTTAGAGAGTCCTACGAGCAGTACTTC
abundance: .
len: 13
j_gene: TRBJ2-7
v_gene: TRBV10-1
d_gene: .

CDR3aa: CASSLTSGSYEQYF
CDR3nt: TGTGCCAGCAGTCTAACGAGCGGGAGTTACGAGCAGTACTTC
abundance: .
len: 14
j_gene: TRBJ2-7
v_gene: TRBV2
d_gene: TRBD2

CDR3aa: CASSLEGTSGIYEQYF
CDR3nt: TGTGCCAGCAGCTTAGAAGGGACTAGCGGAATCTACGAGCAGTACTTC
abundance: once
len: 16
j_gene: TRBJ2-7
v_gene: TRBV7-2
d_gene: TRBD2

CDR3aa: CASSPQGQGNANTGELFF
CDR3nt: TGCGCCAGCAGCCCCCAGGGACAGGGGAACGCGAACACCGGGGAGCTGTTTTTT
abundance: once
len: 18
j_gene: TRBJ2-2
v_gene: TRBV4-1
d_gene: TRBD1

CDR3aa: CASSESDAGSYGYTF
CDR3nt: TGTGCCAGCAGTGAATCTGACGCAGGGTCCTATGGCTACACCTTC
abundance: .
len: 15
j_gene: TRBJ1-2
v_gene: TRBV6-1
d_gene: .

CDR3aa: CASSFSPRRSTYEQYF
CDR3nt: TGTGCCAGCAGTTTTTCGCCTCGACGGAGTACCTACGAGCAGTACTTC
abundance: .
len: 16
j_gene: TRBJ2-7
v_gene: TRBV28
d_gene: .

CDR3aa: CASVSPRGRDYEQYF
CDR3nt: TGTGCCAGCGTTTCCCCCCGGGGTCGGGACTACGAGCAGTACTTC
abundance: .
len: 15
j_gene: TRBJ2-7
v_gene: TRBV28
d_gene: .

CDR3aa: CASTMGSLAQPQHF
CDR3nt: TGTGCCAGTACCATGGGCAGTTTGGCTCAGCCCCAGCATTTT
abundance: .
len: 14
j_gene: TRBJ1-5
v_gene: TRBV19
d_gene: .

CDR3aa: CASSRTSGTSGWGATQYF
CDR3nt: TGTGCCAGCAGCCGCACCTCTGGGACTAGCGGTTGGGGGGCTACGCAGTATTTT
abundance: .
len: 18
j_gene: TRBJ2-3
v_gene: TRBV7-2
d_gene: TRBD2

CDR3aa: CASSHSGNTGELFF
CDR3nt: TGCGCCAGCAGCCACTCAGGGAACACCGGGGAGCTGTTTTTT
abundance: .
len: 14
j_gene: TRBJ2-2
v_gene: TRBV4-3
d_gene: .

CDR3aa: CASSQPGTGHRYF
CDR3nt: TGCGCCAGCAGCCAACCGGGGACAGGGCACCGGTACTTC
abundance: .
len: 13
j_gene: TRBJ2-5
v_gene: TRBV5-1
d_gene: TRBD1

CDR3aa: CASSPRQNVNEQYF
CDR3nt: TGTGCCAGCTCACCACGACAGAATGTCAACGAGCAGTACTTC
abundance: .
len: 14
j_gene: TRBJ2-7
v_gene: TRBV18
d_gene: .

CDR3aa: CASSDAEGDGELFF
CDR3nt: TGTGCCAGCAGTGACGCAGAGGGTGACGGGGAGCTGTTTTTT
abundance: .
len: 14
j_gene: TRBJ2-2
v_gene: TRBV6-5
d_gene: .

CDR3aa: CASSLEAGDQPQHF
CDR3nt: TGTGCCAGCAGCTTGGAGGCGGGCGATCAGCCCCAGCATTTT
abundance: few
len: 14
j_gene: TRBJ1-5
v_gene: TRBV2
d_gene: .

CDR3aa: CASRPYYSGMSYNEQFF
CDR3nt: TGTGCCAGCAGACCCTACTATAGCGGGATGTCCTACAATGAGCAGTTCTTC
abundance: once
len: 17
j_gene: TRBJ2-1
v_gene: TRBV11-2
d_gene: TRBD2

CDR3aa: CASSQAGSTDTQYF
CDR3nt: TGCGCCAGCAGCCAGGCCGGGAGCACAGATACGCAGTATTTT
abundance: .
len: 14
j_gene: TRBJ2-3
v_gene: TRBV4-3
d_gene: .

CDR3aa: CASSTSFTGPYNEQFF
CDR3nt: TGTGCCAGCAGCACCTCTTTTACGGGACCCTACAATGAGCAGTTCTTC
abundance: .
len: 16
j_gene: TRBJ2-1
v_gene: TRBV27
d_gene: .